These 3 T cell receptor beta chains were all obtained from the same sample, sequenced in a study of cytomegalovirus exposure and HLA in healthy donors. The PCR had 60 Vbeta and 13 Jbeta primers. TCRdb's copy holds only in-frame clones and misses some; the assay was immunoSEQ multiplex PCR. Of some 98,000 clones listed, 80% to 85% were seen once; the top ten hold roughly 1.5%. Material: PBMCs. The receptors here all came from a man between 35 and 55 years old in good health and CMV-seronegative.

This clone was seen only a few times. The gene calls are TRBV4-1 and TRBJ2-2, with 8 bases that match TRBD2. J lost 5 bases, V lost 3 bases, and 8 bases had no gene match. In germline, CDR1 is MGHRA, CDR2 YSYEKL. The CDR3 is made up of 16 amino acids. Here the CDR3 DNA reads TGCGCCAGCAGCCAGAGAGCGGGGGTGGGGACCGGGGAGCTGTTTTTT. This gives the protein CASSQRAGVGTGELFF.

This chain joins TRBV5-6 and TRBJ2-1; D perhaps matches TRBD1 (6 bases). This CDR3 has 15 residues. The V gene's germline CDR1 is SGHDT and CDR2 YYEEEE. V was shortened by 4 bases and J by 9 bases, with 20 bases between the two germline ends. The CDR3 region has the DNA TGTGCCAGCAGCAACCGGGCCAATAAAGGGGGTGAGCAGTTCTTC. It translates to CASSNRANKGGEQFF.

CDR3 residues: CASSLGQVSETQYF. The CDR3 bases are TGTGCCAGCAGCTTAGGACAGGTTTCGGAGACCCAGTACTTC. The rearrangement uses TRBV7-2 and TRBJ2-5, with a possible D match to TRBD1 (6 bases). Trimming took off 1 base at V and 5 bases at J, with 11 bases between the two ends. The CDR3 covers 14 residues. The germline V gene encodes CDR1 SGHTA and CDR2 FQGNSA.